These 21 T cell receptor beta chains came from one sample sequenced in a study of blood T cell repertoires in COVID-19. Data came from immunoSEQ multiplex PCR; TCRdb stores just in-frame clones and leaves some out. The table records fewer than 400,000 clones, 85% to 90% of them present only once. Sample: PBMCs or T cells enriched from blood (not recorded which). The receptors were sampled from a man aged 30 to 39 who had recovered from COVID-19.

This chain connects TRBV10-3 to TRBJ1-1; TRBD1 aligns across 9 bases. Germline V gene data show CDR1 as ENHRY and CDR2 as SYGVKD. The CDR3 has 17 amino acids. V trimming: 0 bases; J trimming: 4 bases; junction bases outside the gene matches: 9. CDR3: CAISESVGTGFRTEAFF. For the CDR3, the DNA is TGTGCCATCAGTGAGTCGGTCGGGACAGGGTTTCGCACTGAAGCTTTCTTT.

The J gene is TRBJ2-4, the V gene TRBV7-2; 8 nucleotides line up with TRBD1. V was pared by 1 base and J by 8 bases, with 4 bases of the junction left unmatched. There are 14 residues in the CDR3. Germline lookup yields CDR1 SGHTA and CDR2 FQGNSA. CDR3 amino acids: CASSLVAGGDIQYF. The DNA for the CDR3 is TGTGCCAGCAGCTTAGTGGCAGGGGGCGACATTCAGTACTTC. The full variable domain, its missing parts supplied by reference TRBV7-2 and TRBJ2-4, is GAGVSQSPSNKVTEKGKDVELRCDPISGHTALYWYRQSLGQGLEFLIYFQGNSAPDKSGLPSDRFSAERTGGSVSTLTIQRTQQEDSAVYLCASSLVAGGDIQYFGAGTRLSVL.

This chain joins TRBV3-1 (or the pseudogene TRBV3-2) and TRBJ2-1; TRBD2 aligns across 11 bases. The CDR3 covers 16 residues. Trimming cost V 4 bases and J 4 bases; bases outside gene matches: 6. Germline V gives CDR1 LGHDT, CDR2 YNNKEL (reference sequence). DNA of the CDR3: TGTGCCAGCAGCCGCGCAGGGACTAGCGGTTACAATGAGCAGTTCTTC. Its protein product is CASSRAGTSGYNEQFF.

The V call is TRBV7-9, the J call TRBJ1-6; D not resolved. The CDR3 is 14 residues long. CDR1 SEHNR and CDR2 FQNEAQ come from the germline V gene (reference sequence). V lost 2 bases, J lost 9 bases, and 11 bases lay in between. CDR3 nucleotide sequence: TGTGCCAGCAGCTTAAACCGTGGCGGTTCACCCCTCCACTTT. This translates into CASSLNRGGSPLHF.

CDR3 loop: CASSLGLAGGDHEQFF. The CDR3 bases are TGCGCCAGCAGCCTAGGACTAGCGGGAGGTGACCATGAGCAGTTCTTC. This rearrangement joins TRBV5-1 to TRBJ2-1; TRBD2 agrees at 14 bases. After removal of 4 bases from V and 8 bases from J, the junction contained 8 bases not matched to a gene. There are 16 residues in the CDR3. Germline CDR1 reads SGHRS; CDR2 reads YFSETQ.

In this sample, this clone turned up once. The chain uses TRBV6-5 and TRBJ1-3, with D perhaps matching TRBD1 (5 bases). The germline V gene encodes CDR1 MNHEY and CDR2 SVGAGI. The CDR3 has 15 amino acids. Trimming took 1 base from V and 3 from J, leaving 10 bases between them. CDR3 loop: CASSYFFGGGNTIYF. The CDR3 nucleotides read TGTGCCAGCAGTTACTTCTTCGGGGGTGGAAACACCATATATTTT.

This chain connects TRBV10-3 to TRBJ2-3, with D tentatively TRBD2 (5 bases). The CDR3 is made up of 11 amino acids. The V end was cut by 5 bases, the J end by 6 bases, with 6 bases between. Germline lookup yields CDR1 ENHRY and CDR2 SYGVKD. The CDR3 sequence is CAISSGDTQYF. In DNA form, the CDR3 reads TGTGCCATCAGTTCGGGGGATACGCAGTATTTT.

The J gene is TRBJ1-3, the V gene TRBV19, with D perhaps matching TRBD1 (6 bases). Germline CDR1 LNHDA, CDR2 SQIVND (reference sequence). CDR3 length equals 15 residues. V was clipped by 2 bases and J by 4 bases, with 12 bases between them. CDR3 in amino acids: CASSIYGTRGNTIYF. The CDR3 DNA sequence: TGTGCCAGTAGTATATACGGGACAAGGGGAAACACCATATATTTT.

The CDR3 sequence is CASSLASGNSPLHF. In DNA, the CDR3 is TGCGCCAGCAGCTTGGCCAGCGGTAATTCACCCCTCCACTTT. The rearrangement joins TRBV5-1 to TRBJ1-6; D unresolved. Germline values: CDR1 SGHRS, CDR2 YFSETQ. Between the trimmed V and J ends, which lost 0 bases and 6 bases, there was a span of 7 bases. This CDR3 is 14 amino acids long.

V gene TRBV5-1 combines with J gene TRBJ2-3; TRBD2 agrees at 7 bases. The V segment lost 4 bases and the J segment 11 bases; nucleotides outside the gene matches: 16. The CDR3 covers 15 residues. The germline CDR1 and CDR2 sequences are SGHRS and YFSETQ. Written as DNA, the CDR3 is TGCGCCAGCAGCCCGGGGGGACCCGAGGATCGTCAGCAGTATTTT. Translating it yields CASSPGGPEDRQQYF.

The rearrangement uses TRBV11-2 and TRBJ1-1; 8 nucleotides align to TRBD1. Trimming cost V 1 base and J 3 bases; bases outside gene matches: 10. The germline V gene encodes CDR1 SGHAT and CDR2 FQNNGV. The CDR3 has 17 residues. CDR3 loop: CASSLGTWGQVDTEAFF. CDR3 coding DNA: TGTGCCAGCAGCTTAGGCACCTGGGGACAGGTGGACACTGAAGCTTTCTTT.

V and J are TRBV21-1 and TRBJ2-7; TRBD2 is the table's D call and was not checked against the DNA. TRBV21-1 is a pseudogene locus. The CDR3 consists of 15 residues. The CDR3 protein is CATQPRETATYEQYF. The CDR3, as DNA: TGTGCCACACAACCCCGGGAGACAGCCACCTACGAGCAGTACTTC.

J is TRBJ1-5 and V is TRBV19; possibly TRBD1 for D (6 bases). Germline assignment: CDR1 LNHDA and CDR2 SQIVND (reference sequence). CDR3 length: 15 amino acids. The V gene lost 3 bases and the J gene lost 6 bases, with 15 bases spanning the gap. CDR3 bases: TGTGCCAGTAGTATCCCGGGGCAGGGGAGTCAGCCCCAGCATTTT. Its protein product is CASSIPGQGSQPQHF.

The chain employs TRBV11-2 and TRBJ2-2; perhaps TRBD1 as D (7 bases). Germline values: CDR1 SGHAT, CDR2 FQNNGV. V lost 1 base, J lost 5 bases, and 17 bases lay in between. The CDR3 is 17 amino acids. The CDR3: CASSLGYAGQRTGELFF. CDR3 bases: TGTGCCAGCAGCTTAGGGTATGCGGGACAGAGAACCGGGGAGCTGTTTTTT.

The J gene is TRBJ1-2, the V gene TRBV18, with TRBD1 matching over 9 bases. The ends lost 3 bases at V and 12 bases at J; junction bases unmatched: 17. CDR3 length: 16 amino acids. Germline V gives CDR1 KGHSH, CDR2 LQKENI. The CDR3 protein is CASSPGKGQGSKLDTF. CDR3 sequence (DNA): TGTGCCAGCTCACCCGGAAAGGGACAGGGATCCAAACTAGACACCTTC.

The CDR3 region is CASSWGGLNEQFF. In DNA, the CDR3 is TGTGCCAGCAGCTGGGGGGGCCTGAATGAGCAGTTCTTC. The chain recombines TRBV5-5 with TRBJ2-1; D may be TRBD2 (7 bases). CDR3 length: 13 amino acids. The V end lost 3 bases, the J end lost 7 bases, and 11 bases lay between the germline ends. The germline CDR1 and CDR2 sequences are SGHKS and YYEKEE (reference sequence).

CDR3 loop: CASSDFGGAGETQYF. CDR3 nucleotides: TGTGCCAGCAGCGATTTCGGGGGGGCTGGAGAGACCCAGTACTTC. The chain joins TRBV11-2 to TRBJ2-5, with 8 bases lining up with TRBD2. The CDR3 is 15 amino acids. Losses at the gene ends were 5 bases for V and 4 bases for J; bases not matched to a gene: 9. Germline CDR1 SGHAT, CDR2 FQNNGV.

The chain has TRBV9 and TRBJ1-2; perhaps TRBD1 as D (6 bases). Germline V gene data show CDR1 as SGDLS and CDR2 as YYNGEE. The CDR3 sequence is 12 residues long. Trimming took 8 bases from V and 7 from J, leaving 15 bases between them. The chain's CDR3 is CASSRGAVGYTF. The CDR3, as DNA: TGTGCCAGTTCTCGGGGGGCGGTTGGCTACACCTTC. Using reference TRBV9 and TRBJ1-2 for the parts outside the CDR3, the full variable domain is DSGVTQTPKHLITATGQRVTLRCSPRSGDLSVYWYQQSLDQGLQFLIQYYNGEERAKGNILERFSAQQFPDLHSELNLSSLELGDSALYFCASSRGAVGYTFGSGTRLTVV.

This CDR3 is CATSGSGTGNQPQHF. The CDR3 DNA follows: TGTGCCACCAGTGGCTCGGGGACAGGCAATCAGCCCCAGCATTTT. J is TRBJ1-5 and V is TRBV24-1; TRBD1 aligns across 7 bases. The V gene end was trimmed by 5 bases and the J gene end by 2 bases; junction bases not matched to a gene: 5. Germline assignment: CDR1 KGHDR and CDR2 SFDVKD. CDR3 length: 15 residues.

The chain uses TRBV6-2 or TRBV6-3 and TRBJ2-3; 8 bases align to TRBD2. The CDR3 runs to 16 residues. Germline V lookup: CDR1 MNHEY, CDR2 SVGEGT. V shed 0 bases, J shed 2 bases, and the junction held 4 bases outside the gene matches. The CDR3 region has the DNA TGTGCCAGCAGTTACTCTAGCGGGGATAACACAGATACGCAGTATTTT. Protein product: CASSYSSGDNTDTQYF.

The CDR3 protein is CASSASGSGYNEQFF. Here the CDR3 DNA reads TGTGCCAGCAGCGCTAGCGGGAGCGGCTACAATGAGCAGTTCTTC. This rearrangement joins TRBV7-2 to TRBJ2-1, with 10 bases lining up with TRBD2. This CDR3 region has 15 residues. Germline V gene data show CDR1 as SGHTA and CDR2 as FQGNSA. V dropped 5 bases and J dropped 3; count of bases not matched to a gene: 4.